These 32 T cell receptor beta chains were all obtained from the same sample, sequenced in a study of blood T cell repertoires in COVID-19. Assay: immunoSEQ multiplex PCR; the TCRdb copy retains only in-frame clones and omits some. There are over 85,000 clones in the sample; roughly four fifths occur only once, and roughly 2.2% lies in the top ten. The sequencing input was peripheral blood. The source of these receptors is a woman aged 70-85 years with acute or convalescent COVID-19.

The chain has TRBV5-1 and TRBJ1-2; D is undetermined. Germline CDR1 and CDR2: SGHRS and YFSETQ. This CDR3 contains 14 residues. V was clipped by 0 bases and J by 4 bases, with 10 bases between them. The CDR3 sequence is CASSLDTGGYGYTF. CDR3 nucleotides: TGCGCCAGCAGCTTGGATACCGGAGGCTATGGCTACACCTTC.

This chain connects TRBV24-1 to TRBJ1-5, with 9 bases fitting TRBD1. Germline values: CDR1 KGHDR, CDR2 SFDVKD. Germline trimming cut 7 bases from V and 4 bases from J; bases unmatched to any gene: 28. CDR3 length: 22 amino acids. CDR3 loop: CATSLPGQGGSLLAAQNQPQHF. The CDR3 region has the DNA TGTGCCACCAGCCTACCGGGACAGGGAGGGAGTCTTCTGGCGGCGCAAAATCAGCCCCAGCATTTT.

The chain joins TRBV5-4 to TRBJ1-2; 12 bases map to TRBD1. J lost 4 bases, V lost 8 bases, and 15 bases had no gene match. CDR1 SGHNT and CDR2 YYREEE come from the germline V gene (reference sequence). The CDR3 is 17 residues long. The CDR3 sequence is CASTPGQGAAIVYGYTF. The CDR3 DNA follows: TGTGCCAGTACCCCGGGACAGGGGGCAGCAATTGTCTATGGCTACACCTTC.

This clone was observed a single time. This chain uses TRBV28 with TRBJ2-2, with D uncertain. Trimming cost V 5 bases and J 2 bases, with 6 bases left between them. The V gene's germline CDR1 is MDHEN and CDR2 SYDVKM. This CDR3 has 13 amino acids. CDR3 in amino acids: CASSNPNTGELFF. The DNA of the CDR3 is TGTGCCAGCAGTAATCCTAACACCGGGGAGCTGTTTTTT.

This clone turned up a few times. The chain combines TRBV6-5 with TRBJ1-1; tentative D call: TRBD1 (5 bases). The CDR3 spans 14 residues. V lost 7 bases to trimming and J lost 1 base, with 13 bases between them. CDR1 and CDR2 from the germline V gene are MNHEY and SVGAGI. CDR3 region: CASTKGFSNTEAFF. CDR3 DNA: TGTGCCAGCACTAAGGGGTTTTCGAACACTGAAGCTTTCTTT.

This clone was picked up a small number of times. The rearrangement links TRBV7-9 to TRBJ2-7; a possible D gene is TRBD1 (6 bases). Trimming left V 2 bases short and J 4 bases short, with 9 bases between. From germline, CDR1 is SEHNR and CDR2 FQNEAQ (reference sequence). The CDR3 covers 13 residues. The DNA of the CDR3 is TGTGCCAGCAGCTTAACAGGGCAGTACGAGCAGTACTTC. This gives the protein CASSLTGQYEQYF.

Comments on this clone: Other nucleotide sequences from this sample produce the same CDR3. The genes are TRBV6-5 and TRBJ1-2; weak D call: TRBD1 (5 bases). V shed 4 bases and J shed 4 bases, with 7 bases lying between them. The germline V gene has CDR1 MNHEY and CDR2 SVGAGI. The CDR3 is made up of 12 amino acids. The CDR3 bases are TGTGCCAGCAGTTTGGGGCTCTATGGCTACACCTTC. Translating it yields CASSLGLYGYTF.

CDR3: CASSHWGGGNTGELFF. DNA for the CDR3: TGTGCCAGCAGCCACTGGGGGGGAGGGAACACCGGGGAGCTGTTTTTT. The J gene is TRBJ2-2, the V gene TRBV27, with TRBD2 identical over 7 bases. This CDR3 has 16 amino acids. The V gene end was trimmed by 6 bases and the J gene end by 1 base; junction bases not matched to a gene: 8. CDR1 and CDR2 (germline): MNHEY, SMNVEV (reference sequence).

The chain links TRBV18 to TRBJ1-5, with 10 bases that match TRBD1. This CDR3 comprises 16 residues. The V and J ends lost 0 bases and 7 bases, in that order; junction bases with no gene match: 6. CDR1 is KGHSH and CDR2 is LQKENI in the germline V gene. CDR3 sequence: CASSPPGTGVDQPQHF. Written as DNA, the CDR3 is TGTGCCAGCTCACCACCGGGGACAGGGGTGGACCAGCCCCAGCATTTT.

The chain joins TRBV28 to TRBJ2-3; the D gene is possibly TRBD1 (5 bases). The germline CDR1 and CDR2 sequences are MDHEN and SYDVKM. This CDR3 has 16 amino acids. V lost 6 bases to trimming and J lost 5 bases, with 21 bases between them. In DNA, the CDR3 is TGTGCCAGCAGCTTACTTCAGGGTACCTGGGGAGATACGCAGTATTTT. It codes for CASSLLQGTWGDTQYF.

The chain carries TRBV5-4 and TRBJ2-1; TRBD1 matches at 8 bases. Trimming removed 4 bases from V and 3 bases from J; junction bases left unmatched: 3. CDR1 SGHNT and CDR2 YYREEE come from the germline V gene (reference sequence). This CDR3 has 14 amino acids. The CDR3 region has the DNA TGTGCCAGCAGCGGGGACAGGCTCTACAATGAGCAGTTCTTC. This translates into CASSGDRLYNEQFF.

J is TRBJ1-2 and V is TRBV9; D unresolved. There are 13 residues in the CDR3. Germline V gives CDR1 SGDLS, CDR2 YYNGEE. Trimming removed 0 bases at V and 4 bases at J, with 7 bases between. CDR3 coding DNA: TGTGCCAGCAGCGTAGATAACTTCTATGGCTACACCTTC. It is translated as CASSVDNFYGYTF.

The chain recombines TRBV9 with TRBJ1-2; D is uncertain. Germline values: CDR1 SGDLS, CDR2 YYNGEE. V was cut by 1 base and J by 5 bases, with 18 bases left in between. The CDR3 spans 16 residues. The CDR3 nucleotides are TGTGCCAGCAGCGTAAACCCCGTAGCGAGTGGTTATGGCTACACCTTC. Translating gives CASSVNPVASGYGYTF.

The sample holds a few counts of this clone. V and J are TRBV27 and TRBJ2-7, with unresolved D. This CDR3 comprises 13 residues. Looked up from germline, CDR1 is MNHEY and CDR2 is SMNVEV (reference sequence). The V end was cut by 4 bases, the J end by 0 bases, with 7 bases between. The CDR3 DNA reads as TGTGCCAGCAGTTCAGGCACCTCCTACGAGCAGTACTTC. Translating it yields CASSSGTSYEQYF.

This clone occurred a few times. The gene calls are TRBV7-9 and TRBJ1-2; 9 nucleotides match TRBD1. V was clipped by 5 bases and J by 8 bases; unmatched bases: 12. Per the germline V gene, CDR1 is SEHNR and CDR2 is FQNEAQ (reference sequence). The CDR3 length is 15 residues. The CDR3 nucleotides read TGTGCCAGCAGCCACCGGGACAGGGAGGGTCGAGGCTACACCTTC. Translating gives CASSHRDREGRGYTF.

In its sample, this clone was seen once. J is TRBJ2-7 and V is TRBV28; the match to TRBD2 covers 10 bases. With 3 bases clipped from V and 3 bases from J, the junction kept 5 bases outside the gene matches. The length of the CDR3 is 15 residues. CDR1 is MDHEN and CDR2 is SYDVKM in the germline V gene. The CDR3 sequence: CASSLASGGLYEQYF. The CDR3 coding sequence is TGTGCCAGCAGTTTGGCTAGCGGGGGCCTCTACGAGCAGTACTTC.

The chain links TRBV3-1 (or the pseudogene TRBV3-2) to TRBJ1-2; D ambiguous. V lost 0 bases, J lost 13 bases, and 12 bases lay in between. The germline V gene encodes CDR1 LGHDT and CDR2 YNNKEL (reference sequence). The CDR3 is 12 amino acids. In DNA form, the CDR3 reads TGTGCCAGCAGCCAAGATTTCGGGGAATGCACCTTC. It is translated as CASSQDFGECTF.

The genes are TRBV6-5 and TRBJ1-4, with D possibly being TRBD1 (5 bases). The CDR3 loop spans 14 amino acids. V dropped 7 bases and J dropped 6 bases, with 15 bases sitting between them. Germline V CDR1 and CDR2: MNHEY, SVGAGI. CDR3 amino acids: CASMKGRGDEKLFF. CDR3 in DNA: TGTGCCAGCATGAAGGGGCGGGGGGATGAAAAACTGTTTTTT.

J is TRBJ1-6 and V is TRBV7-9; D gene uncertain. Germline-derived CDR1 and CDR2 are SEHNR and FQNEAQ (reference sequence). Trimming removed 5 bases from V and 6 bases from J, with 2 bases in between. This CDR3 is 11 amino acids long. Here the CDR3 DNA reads TGTGCCAGCAGCCTTAATTCACCCCTCCACTTT. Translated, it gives CASSLNSPLHF.

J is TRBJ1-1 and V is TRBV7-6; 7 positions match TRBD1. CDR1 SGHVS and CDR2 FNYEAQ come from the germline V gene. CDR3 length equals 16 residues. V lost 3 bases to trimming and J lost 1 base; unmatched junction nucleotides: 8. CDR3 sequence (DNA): TGTGCCAGCAGCTTCGCCGAGGGACAGTCGAACACTGAAGCTTTCTTT. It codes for CASSFAEGQSNTEAFF.

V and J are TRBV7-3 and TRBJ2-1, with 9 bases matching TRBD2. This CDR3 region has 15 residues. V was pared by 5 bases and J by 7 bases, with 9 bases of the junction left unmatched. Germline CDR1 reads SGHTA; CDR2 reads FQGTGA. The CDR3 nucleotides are TGTGCCAGCAGCCTGACCGGGACTAGCATAAATGAGCAGTTCTTC. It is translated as CASSLTGTSINEQFF.

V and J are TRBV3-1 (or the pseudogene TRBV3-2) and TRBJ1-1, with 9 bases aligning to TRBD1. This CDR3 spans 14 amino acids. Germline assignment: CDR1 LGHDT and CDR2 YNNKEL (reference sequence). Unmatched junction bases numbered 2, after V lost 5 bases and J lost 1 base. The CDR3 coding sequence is TGTGCCAGCAGCGACAGGGGGAGGAACACTGAAGCTTTCTTT. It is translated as CASSDRGRNTEAFF.

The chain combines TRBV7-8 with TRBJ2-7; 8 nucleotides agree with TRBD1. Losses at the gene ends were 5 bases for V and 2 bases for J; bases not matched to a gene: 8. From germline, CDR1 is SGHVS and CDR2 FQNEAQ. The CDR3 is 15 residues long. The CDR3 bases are TGTGCCAGCAGCCCGCTGGGACAGGTAGCCTACGAGCAGTACTTC. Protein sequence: CASSPLGQVAYEQYF.

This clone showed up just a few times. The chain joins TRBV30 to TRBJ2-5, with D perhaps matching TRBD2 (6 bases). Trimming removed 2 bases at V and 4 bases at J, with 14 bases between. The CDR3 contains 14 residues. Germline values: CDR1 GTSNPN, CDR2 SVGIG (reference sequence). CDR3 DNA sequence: TGTGCCTGGAGTCACGGTAGCGGAGGAGAGACCCAGTACTTC. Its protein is CAWSHGSGGETQYF. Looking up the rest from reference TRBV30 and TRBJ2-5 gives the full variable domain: SQTIHQWPATLVQPVGSPLSLECTVEGTSNPNLYWYRQAAGRGLQLLFYSVGIGQISSEVPQNLSASRPQDRQFILSSKKLLLSDSGFYLCAWSHGSGGETQYFGPGTRLLVL.

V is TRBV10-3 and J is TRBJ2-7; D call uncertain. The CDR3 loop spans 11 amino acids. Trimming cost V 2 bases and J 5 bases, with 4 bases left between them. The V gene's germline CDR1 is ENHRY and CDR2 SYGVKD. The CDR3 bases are TGTGCCATCAGTGAGCTCGACGAGCAGTACTTC. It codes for CAISELDEQYF.

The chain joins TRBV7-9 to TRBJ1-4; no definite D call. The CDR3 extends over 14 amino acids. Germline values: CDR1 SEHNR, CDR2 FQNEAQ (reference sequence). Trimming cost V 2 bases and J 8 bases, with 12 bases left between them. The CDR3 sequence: CASSLRGSEEKLFF. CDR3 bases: TGTGCCAGCAGCTTACGCGGTTCAGAGGAAAAACTGTTTTTT.

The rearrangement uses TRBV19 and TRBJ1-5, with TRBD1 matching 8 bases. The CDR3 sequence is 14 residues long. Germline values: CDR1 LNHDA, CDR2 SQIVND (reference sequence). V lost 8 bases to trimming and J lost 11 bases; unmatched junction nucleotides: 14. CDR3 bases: TGTGCCAGTGGACAGGGACGGGCCCTGGAATCCCAGCATTTT. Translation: CASGQGRALESQHF.

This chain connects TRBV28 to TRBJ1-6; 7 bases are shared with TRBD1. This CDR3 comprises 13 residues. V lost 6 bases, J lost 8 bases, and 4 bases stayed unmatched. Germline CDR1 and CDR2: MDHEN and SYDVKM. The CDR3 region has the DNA TGTGCCAGCAGCGGCCAGGGGGATTCACCCCTCCACTTT. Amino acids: CASSGQGDSPLHF.

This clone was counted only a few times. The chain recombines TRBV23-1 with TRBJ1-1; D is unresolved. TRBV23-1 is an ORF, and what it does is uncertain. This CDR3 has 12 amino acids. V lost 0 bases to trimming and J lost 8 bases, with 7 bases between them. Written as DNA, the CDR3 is TGCGCCAGCAGTCAATCGGGCAGGGAAGCTTTCTTT. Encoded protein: CASSQSGREAFF.

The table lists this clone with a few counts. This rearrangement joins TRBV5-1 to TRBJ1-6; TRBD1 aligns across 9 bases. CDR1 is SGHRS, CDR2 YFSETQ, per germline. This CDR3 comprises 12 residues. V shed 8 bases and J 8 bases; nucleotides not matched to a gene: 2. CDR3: CASRTGDSPLHF. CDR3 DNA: TGCGCCAGTCGGACAGGGGATTCACCCCTCCACTTT.

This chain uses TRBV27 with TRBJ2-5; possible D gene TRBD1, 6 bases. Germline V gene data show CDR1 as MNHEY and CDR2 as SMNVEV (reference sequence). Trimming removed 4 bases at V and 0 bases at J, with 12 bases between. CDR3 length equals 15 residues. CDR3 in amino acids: CASSSQGMYQETQYF. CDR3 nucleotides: TGTGCCAGCAGTTCGCAGGGGATGTACCAAGAGACCCAGTACTTC.

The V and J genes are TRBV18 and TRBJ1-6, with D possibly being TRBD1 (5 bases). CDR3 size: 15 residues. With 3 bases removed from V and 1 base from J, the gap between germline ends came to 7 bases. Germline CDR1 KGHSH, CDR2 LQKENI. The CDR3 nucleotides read TGTGCCAGCTCACCTGGGGGGTCCTATAATTCACCCCTCCACTTT. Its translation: CASSPGGSYNSPLHF.